This TCR beta chain was retrieved from a study of blood T cell repertoires in COVID-19. Study at large: Nucleic acid was either cDNA or gDNA, and it came from T cells, B-cell-depleted T cells, or PBMCs.

Participant ages covered roughly 18 to 89 years across 20 to 25 US areas. Data came from immunoSEQ multiplex PCR; TCRdb stores just in-frame clones and leaves some out. The table lists 150,000 to 200,000 clones, 84% of them singletons. Germline V gene lookup returns CDR1 SNHLY and CDR2 FYNNEI. There are 14 residues in the CDR3. V lost 6 bases to trimming and J lost 5 bases; unmatched junction nucleotides: 10. The chain couples TRBV2 to TRBJ2-7, with 7 bases that match TRBD1. Sample: PBMCs or T cells enriched from blood (not recorded which). This clonotype originated in a man between 50 and 59 years old who had recovered from COVID-19. The DNA of the CDR3 is TGTGCCAGCAGATCCGACAGGGTGGGCGACGAGCAGTACTTC. Residues: CASRSDRVGDEQYF.